The present T cell receptor beta chain was sequenced within a study of blood T cell repertoires in COVID-19. V shed 6 bases and J 4 bases; nucleotides not matched to a gene: 11. Germline V gene sequence: CDR1 MDHEN, CDR2 SYDVKM. The CDR3 extends over 16 amino acids. Authors' analysis steps: Reference gene primers were amplified, and this amplification served to estimate nucleated cell counts. Repertoires were generated with immunoSEQ multiplex PCR, while TCRdb's copy carries only in-frame clones and drops some. The V and J calls and clone size come from that table; D and trimming were worked out from the DNA. This table holds about 120,000 clones, approximately 80% found once.

Sequenced: peripheral blood. The receptor's source is a human donor in a cohort sampled during active COVID-19. The rearrangement uses TRBV28 and TRBJ1-5; TRBD1 matches at 8 bases. CDR3 sequence (DNA): TGTGCCAGCAGGACCGGGACAGGTCGCCGTAATCAGCCCCAGCATTTT. It is translated as CASRTGTGRRNQPQHF.